This T cell receptor (beta chain) was obtained from a study of cytomegalovirus exposure and HLA in healthy donors. General study results and limits: The records held CMV serostatus as the only immune exposure information. In a later analysis, donors in an Asian-associated ancestry cluster reportedly had fewer N-insertions in productive TCRs than the cohort mean.

Amplification used 60 Vbeta primers and 13 Jbeta primers. Only in-frame clones appear in the TCRdb table, and some are missing; sequencing was by immunoSEQ multiplex PCR. The sample records about 180,000 clones, 75% to 90% being singletons. The CDR3 contains 12 residues. A note on this clone: The antigen is unknown.

The chain recombines TRBV21-1 with TRBJ2-2; the D call of TRBD1 is as the table states it, not checked on the DNA. TRBV21-1 is reported as a pseudogene. This sequence was found in a girl between 5 and 17 years old in good health and CMV-seropositive. The sequencing input was PBMCs. This CDR3 is CASGRATGELFF. CDR3 nucleotide sequence: TGTGCCAGCGGCAGGGCGACCGGGGAGCTGTTTTTT.